A few counts support the clone carrying this TCR beta chain. Its cognate antigen is unknown. TCRdb used MiXCR to reprocess the 5' RACE reads, holding one entry per CDR3 protein. The table shows more than 65,000 distinct CDR3 sequences, with over 3.5% occurring only once. Trimming removed 8 bases from V and 1 base from J; junction bases left unmatched: 7. The CDR3 sequence is 15 residues long. From germline, CDR1 is MNHEY and CDR2 SVGEGT. The entry originates in a study of early T cells in non-severe SARS-CoV-2 infection. Study observations and caveats: A preference for anti-spike CD8 responses marked VDJdb matching, which missed private and CD4 specificities.

This sequence was found in an adult who was a healthcare worker with PCR-confirmed SARS-CoV-2 infection or an uninfected control (not recorded which). The donor label of this sample is uncertain. The chain recombines TRBV6-2 or TRBV6-3 with TRBJ2-3; 9 bases match TRBD2. This sample comprised whole blood, obtained at baseline. The CDR3 loop is CASGEIAGGTDTQYF. The DNA of the CDR3 is TGTGCCAGCGGGGAGATAGCGGGGGGCACAGATACGCAGTATTTT.